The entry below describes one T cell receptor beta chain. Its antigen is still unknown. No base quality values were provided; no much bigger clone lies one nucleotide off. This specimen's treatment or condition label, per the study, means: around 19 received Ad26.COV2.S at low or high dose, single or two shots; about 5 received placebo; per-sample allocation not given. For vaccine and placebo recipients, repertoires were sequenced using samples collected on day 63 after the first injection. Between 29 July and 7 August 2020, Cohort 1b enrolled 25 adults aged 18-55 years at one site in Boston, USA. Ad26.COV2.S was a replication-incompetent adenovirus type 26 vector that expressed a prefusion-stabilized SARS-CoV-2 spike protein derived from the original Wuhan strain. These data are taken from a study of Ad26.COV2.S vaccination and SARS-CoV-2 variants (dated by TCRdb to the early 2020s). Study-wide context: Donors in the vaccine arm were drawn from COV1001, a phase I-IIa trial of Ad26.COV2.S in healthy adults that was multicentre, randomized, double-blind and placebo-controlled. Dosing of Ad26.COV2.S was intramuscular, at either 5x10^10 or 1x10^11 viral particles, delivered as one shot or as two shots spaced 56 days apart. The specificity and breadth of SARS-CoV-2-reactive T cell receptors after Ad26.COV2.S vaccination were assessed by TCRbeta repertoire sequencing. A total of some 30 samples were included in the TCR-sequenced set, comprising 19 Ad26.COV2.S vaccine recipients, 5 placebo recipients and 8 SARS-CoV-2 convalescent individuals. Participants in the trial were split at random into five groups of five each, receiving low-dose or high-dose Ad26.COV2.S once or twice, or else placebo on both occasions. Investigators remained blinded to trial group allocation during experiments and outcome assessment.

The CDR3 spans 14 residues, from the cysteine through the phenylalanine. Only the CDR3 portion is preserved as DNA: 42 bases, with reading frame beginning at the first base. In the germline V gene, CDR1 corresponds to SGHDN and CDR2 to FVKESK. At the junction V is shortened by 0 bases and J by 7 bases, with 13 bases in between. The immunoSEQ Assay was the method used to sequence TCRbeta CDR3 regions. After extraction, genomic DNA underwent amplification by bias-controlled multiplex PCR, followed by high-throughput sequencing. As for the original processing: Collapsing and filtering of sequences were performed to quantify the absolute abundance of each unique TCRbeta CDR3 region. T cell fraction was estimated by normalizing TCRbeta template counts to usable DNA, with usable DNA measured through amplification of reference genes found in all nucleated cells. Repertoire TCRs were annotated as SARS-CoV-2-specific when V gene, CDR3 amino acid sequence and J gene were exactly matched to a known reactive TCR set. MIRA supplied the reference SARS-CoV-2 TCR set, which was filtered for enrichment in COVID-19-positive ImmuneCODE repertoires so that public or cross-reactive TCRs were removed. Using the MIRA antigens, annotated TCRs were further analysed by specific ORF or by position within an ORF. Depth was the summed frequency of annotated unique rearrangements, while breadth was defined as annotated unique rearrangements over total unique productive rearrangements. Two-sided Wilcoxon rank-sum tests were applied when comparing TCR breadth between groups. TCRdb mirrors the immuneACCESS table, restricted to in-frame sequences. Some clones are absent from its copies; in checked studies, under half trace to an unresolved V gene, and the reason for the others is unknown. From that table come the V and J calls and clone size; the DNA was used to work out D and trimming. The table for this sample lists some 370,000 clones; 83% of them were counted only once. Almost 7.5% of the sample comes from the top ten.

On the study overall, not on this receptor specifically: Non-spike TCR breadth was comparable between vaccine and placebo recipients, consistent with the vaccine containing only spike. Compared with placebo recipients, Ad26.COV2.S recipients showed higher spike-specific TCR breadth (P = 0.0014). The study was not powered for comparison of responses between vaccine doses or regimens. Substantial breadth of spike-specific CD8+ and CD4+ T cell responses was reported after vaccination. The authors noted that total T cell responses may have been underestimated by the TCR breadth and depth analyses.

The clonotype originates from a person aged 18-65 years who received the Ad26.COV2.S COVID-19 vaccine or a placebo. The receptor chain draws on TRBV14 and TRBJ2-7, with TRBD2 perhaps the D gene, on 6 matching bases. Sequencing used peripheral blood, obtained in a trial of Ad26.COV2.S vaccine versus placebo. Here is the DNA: TGTGCCAGCAGCCAAGATAACGGGGGTCTTGAGCAGTACTTC. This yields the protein CASSQDNGGLEQYF.